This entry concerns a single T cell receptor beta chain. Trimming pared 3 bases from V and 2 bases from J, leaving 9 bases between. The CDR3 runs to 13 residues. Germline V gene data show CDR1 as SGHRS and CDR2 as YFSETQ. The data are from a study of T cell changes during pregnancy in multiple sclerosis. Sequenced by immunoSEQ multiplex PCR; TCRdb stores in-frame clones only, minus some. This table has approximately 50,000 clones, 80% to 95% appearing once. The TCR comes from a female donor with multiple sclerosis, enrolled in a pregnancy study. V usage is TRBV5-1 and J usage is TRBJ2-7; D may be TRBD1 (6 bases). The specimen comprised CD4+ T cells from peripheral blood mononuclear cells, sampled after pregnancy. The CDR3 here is CASSWGQAYEQYF. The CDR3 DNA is TGCGCCAGCAGCTGGGGGCAGGCCTACGAGCAGTACTTC.